This T cell receptor (beta chain) was captured by sequencing in a study of T cell repertoires in cytomegalovirus infection (dated by TCRdb to between 2018 and 2020). In terms of the full investigation: Donor HLA type was relevant to the analysis, as public TCR beta signatures indicated carriage of CMV infection together with the matching HLA type.

The reads were generated on an Illumina HiSeq 1500. TCRdb reworked the public reads: Q25 trimming with fastp, MiXCR clone assembly, productive beta chains retained. One record per CDR3 amino acid sequence lists the most common genes and DNA. Counted in this sample were about 740,000 distinct CDR3 sequences; 35% of them appeared once. The ten largest make up around 2.8% of the sample. General findings and caveats noted by the study authors: Cumulative frequency of public TCR beta family members discriminated carriers of CMV infection plus the relevant HLA type in this cohort and an independent roughly 350-donor cohort. The ex vivo response was dominated by HLA-C-restricted CMV-specific TCR beta clonotypes, which also provided the single most frequent clonotype in two of eight donors.

CDR1 and CDR2 were assigned from the germline V gene as MDHEN and SYDVKM. The CDR3 runs 15 amino acids, cysteine and phenylalanine included. Only the CDR3 part of the read is kept: 45 bases, read in frame from the first base. Turning to this clonotype: It has no known antigen specificity. The junction and the germline gene differ at one end; a read error may be behind it.

The chain employs TRBV28 and TRBJ1-5, with 7 junctional bases fitting TRBD1. The clonotype comes from a human donor in good health (CMV status not recorded). Some clones in this sample may be carry-over from other donors' samples. The source material was PBMCs. For the CDR3, the sequence is CACRGSPIGNQPQHF. The nucleotides are TGTGCCTGCAGGGGGTCCCCTATCGGCAATCAGCCCCAGCATTTT.